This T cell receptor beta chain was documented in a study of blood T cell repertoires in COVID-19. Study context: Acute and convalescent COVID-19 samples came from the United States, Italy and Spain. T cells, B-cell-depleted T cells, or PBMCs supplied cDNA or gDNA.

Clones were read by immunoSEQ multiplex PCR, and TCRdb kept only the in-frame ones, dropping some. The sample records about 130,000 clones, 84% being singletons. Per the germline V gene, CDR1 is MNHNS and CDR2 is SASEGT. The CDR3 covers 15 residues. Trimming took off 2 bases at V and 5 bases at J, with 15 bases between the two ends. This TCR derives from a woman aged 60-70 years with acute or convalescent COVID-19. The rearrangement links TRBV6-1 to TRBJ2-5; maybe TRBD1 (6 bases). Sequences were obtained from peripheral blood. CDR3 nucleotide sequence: TGTGCCAGCAGTGAAATTTTGGGGGCCGGGGAGACCCAGTACTTC. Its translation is CASSEILGAGETQYF.